This entry concerns a single T cell receptor beta chain. What it binds is unknown. This sample was taken from a study of cytomegalovirus exposure and HLA in healthy donors. For the study at large: In a later analysis, it was reported that the roughly 120 validation repertoires had been produced on the same platform as the roughly 700 repertoires belonging to the first cohort.

TCRdb's copy holds only in-frame clones and misses some; the assay was immunoSEQ multiplex PCR. The sample lists more than 65,000 clones; 85% to 95% were seen once. From the roughly 120-subject validation cohort, which was separate from the approximately 670-subject first cohort, the donors were drawn. Broader study findings: It was confirmed in vitro that three of the CMV-associated chains were specific for CMV antigens. Rare TCR sequences predominated, though certain public TCRs were found in many donors.

The V gene's germline CDR1 is SGHVS and CDR2 FQNEAQ. The V segment lost 2 bases and the J segment 6 bases; nucleotides outside the gene matches: 10. CDR3 length equals 16 residues. The sequencing sample was made of PBMCs. This receptor was obtained from a man between 18 and 29 years old in good health and CMV-seronegative. V usage is TRBV7-8 and J usage is TRBJ2-3, with 8 bases fitting TRBD2. The CDR3: CASSLRGTGGSDTQYF. The CDR3 coding sequence is TGTGCCAGCAGCTTACGGGGGACGGGGGGGTCTGATACGCAGTATTTT.